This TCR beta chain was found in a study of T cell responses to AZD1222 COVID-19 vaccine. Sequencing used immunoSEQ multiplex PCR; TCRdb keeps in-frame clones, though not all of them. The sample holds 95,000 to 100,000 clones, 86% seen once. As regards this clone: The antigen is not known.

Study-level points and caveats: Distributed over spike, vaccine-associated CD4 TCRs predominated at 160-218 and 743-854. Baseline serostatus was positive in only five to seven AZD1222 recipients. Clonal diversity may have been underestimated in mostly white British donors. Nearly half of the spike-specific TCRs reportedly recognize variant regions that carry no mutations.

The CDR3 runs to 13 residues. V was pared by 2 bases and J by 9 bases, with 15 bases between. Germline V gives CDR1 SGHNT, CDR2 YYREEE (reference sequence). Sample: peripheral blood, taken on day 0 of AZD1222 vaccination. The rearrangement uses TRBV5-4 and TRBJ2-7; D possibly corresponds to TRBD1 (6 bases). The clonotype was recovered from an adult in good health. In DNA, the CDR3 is TGTGCCAGCAGCTTTTCCGGGACACCACGGCAGTACTTC. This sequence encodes CASSFSGTPRQYF.